Listed below are T cell receptor beta chains from one sample, sequenced in a study of beta chain features in type 1 diabetes. The repertoire was sequenced with immunoSEQ multiplex PCR; TCRdb's copy has only in-frame clones and lacks some. The repertoire has more than 300,000 clones, roughly 8% of them found once; the top ten carry 0.44%. The sample taken for sequencing was central memory CD4+ T cells from blood. Source of these receptors: a woman younger than 35 in good health. The CDR3 runs from the conserved cysteine through the conserved F or W. The order of the fields is clone size, D gene, J gene, V gene, CDR3 protein, CDR3 DNA. D genes are given only for firm matches. For some rows the clone size is stated as once, few or many, or as a class when expanded; others skip it.

>.|TRBD2|TRBJ2-7|TRBV7-2
CASGTSGNSYEQYF
TGTGCCAGCGGAACTAGCGGGAACTCCTACGAGCAGTACTTC
>.|.|TRBJ2-3|TRBV10-3
CATQRGVDTDTQYF
TGTGCCACCCAGCGAGGGGTGGACACAGATACGCAGTATTTT
>once|.|TRBJ1-5|TRBV18
CASSFEGYQPQHF
TGTGCCAGCTCATTCGAGGGATATCAGCCCCAGCATTTT
>few|TRBD2|TRBJ2-4|TRBV15
CATSRRRTSGSWNIQYF
TGTGCCACCAGCAGAAGAAGGACTAGCGGGAGTTGGAACATTCAGTACTTC
>.|TRBD2|TRBJ2-2|TRBV7-2
CASSKGLAAGELFF
TGTGCCAGCAGCAAGGGACTAGCGGCCGGGGAGCTGTTTTTT
>few|TRBD2|TRBJ2-1|TRBV14
CASSQGLAGVNEQFF
TGTGCCAGCAGCCAAGGCCTAGCGGGAGTCAATGAGCAGTTCTTC
>.|.|TRBJ2-7|TRBV2
CASSERDFYEQYF
TGTGCCAGCAGTGAACGGGATTTCTACGAGCAGTACTTC
>few|TRBD1|TRBJ2-2|TRBV9
CASSDTGTGGIGELFF
TGTGCCAGCAGCGACACCGGGACAGGGGGCATCGGGGAGCTGTTTTTT
>few|.|TRBJ2-5|TRBV6-5
CAISDGGRETQYF
TGTGCCATCAGTGATGGGGGACGGGAGACCCAGTACTTC
>.|TRBD2|TRBJ2-3|TRBV6-5
CASSYSGSRTDTQYF
TGTGCCAGCAGTTATAGCGGGAGTAGGACAGATACGCAGTATTTT
>.|TRBD2|TRBJ2-1|TRBV19
CASSISLAEYNEQFF
TGTGCCAGTAGTATCAGTCTAGCGGAGTACAATGAGCAGTTCTTC
>many|TRBD1|TRBJ2-2|TRBV14
CASSQDKTDRGAGELFF
TGTGCCAGCAGCCAAGATAAGACGGACAGGGGAGCCGGGGAGCTGTTTTTT
>few|.|TRBJ2-1|TRBV7-9
CASSLVASVNNEQFF
TGTGCCAGCAGCTTAGTGGCGAGTGTGAACAATGAGCAGTTCTTC
>few|.|TRBJ2-1|TRBV5-1
CASSPLGGSRVSYNEQFF
TGCGCCAGCAGCCCCTTGGGTGGGTCTCGTGTCTCCTACAATGAGCAGTTCTTC
>many|TRBD2|TRBJ2-7|TRBV28
CASSYPWTSGSSYEQYF
TGTGCCAGCAGTTACCCATGGACTAGCGGGAGTTCCTACGAGCAGTACTTC
>.|.|TRBJ1-5|TRBV14
CASSQGAQPQHF
TGTGCCAGCAGCCAAGGGGCCCAGCCCCAGCATTTT
>.|.|TRBJ2-3|TRBV5-1
CASSRIGEADTQYF
TGCGCCAGCAGCCGAATAGGGGAGGCAGATACGCAGTATTTT
>few|.|TRBJ1-1|TRBV5-5
CASSFTDTTEAFF
TGTGCCAGCAGCTTTACGGATACGACTGAAGCTTTCTTT
>few|.|TRBJ2-7|TRBV21-1
CASSGAGDPTYEQYF
TGTGCCAGCAGCGGAGCGGGAGATCCCACCTACGAGCAGTACTTC
>few|TRBD1|TRBJ1-4|TRBV7-9
CASSTGRGANEKLFF
TGTGCCAGCTCGACAGGGCGAGGAGCTAATGAAAAACTGTTTTTT
>.|.|TRBJ2-5|TRBV18
CASSLEAGSQYF
TGTGCCAGCTCACTAGAGGCGGGGTCCCAGTACTTC
>few|.|TRBJ1-1|TRBV28
CASSTRGSVNTEAFF
TGTGCCAGCAGTACGCGTGGGAGTGTGAACACTGAAGCTTTCTTT